This TCR beta chain was sequenced during a study of shared clonotypes between healthy human individuals. The CDR3 covers 14 residues. In germline, CDR1 is KGHSH, CDR2 LQKENI. Trimming stripped 2 bases from V and 2 bases from J, with 10 bases between. In regard to this clone: Its antigen is unidentified. Other nucleotide sequences from this sample produce the same CDR3.

The assay was immunoSEQ multiplex PCR, and TCRdb's table has in-frame clones only and misses some. The profile shows roughly 2 million clones, 90% to 95% of them singletons. From CD4+ cells came CD45RA+ naive and CD45RA-negative memory subsets. Study-wide findings and caveats: Sequencing depth was expected to affect clonotype sharing among donors.

The clonotype comes from a man between 18 and 35 years old in good health. The V gene is TRBV18, the J gene TRBJ2-7; D gene ambiguous. Sequenced: naive CD4+ T cells sorted from blood. Subset described: CD45RA+ positively selected. CDR3 in DNA: TGTGCCAGCTCACCAGGCAGGAGCACCTACGAGCAGTACTTC. Amino acid sequence: CASSPGRSTYEQYF. The whole variable domain, remainder taken from reference TRBV18 and TRBJ2-7, is NAGVMQNPRHLVRRRGQEARLRCSPMKGHSHVYWYRQLPEEGLKFMVYLQKENIIDESGMPKERFSAEFPKEGPSILRIQQVVRGDSAAYFCASSPGRSTYEQYFGPGTRLTVT.